The clone carrying this T cell receptor (beta chain) came up once. These data come from a study of blood T cell repertoires in COVID-19. Libraries were prepared by immunoSEQ multiplex PCR; TCRdb keeps only in-frame clonotypes and omits some of them. The sample shows under 250,000 clones, approximately 91% of them seen only once. Sequenced input: peripheral blood. This clonotype originated in a man between 50 and 59 years old with COVID-19, enrolled during active disease.

CDR3 residues: CAWSVSDTGELFF. The CDR3 bases are TGTGCCTGGAGTGTTTCAGATACCGGGGAGCTGTTTTTT. This rearrangement joins TRBV30 to TRBJ2-2; D ambiguous. With 0 bases removed from V and 5 bases from J, the gap between germline ends came to 7 bases. Germline V gene sequence: CDR1 GTSNPN, CDR2 SVGIG (reference sequence). The CDR3 has 13 residues.